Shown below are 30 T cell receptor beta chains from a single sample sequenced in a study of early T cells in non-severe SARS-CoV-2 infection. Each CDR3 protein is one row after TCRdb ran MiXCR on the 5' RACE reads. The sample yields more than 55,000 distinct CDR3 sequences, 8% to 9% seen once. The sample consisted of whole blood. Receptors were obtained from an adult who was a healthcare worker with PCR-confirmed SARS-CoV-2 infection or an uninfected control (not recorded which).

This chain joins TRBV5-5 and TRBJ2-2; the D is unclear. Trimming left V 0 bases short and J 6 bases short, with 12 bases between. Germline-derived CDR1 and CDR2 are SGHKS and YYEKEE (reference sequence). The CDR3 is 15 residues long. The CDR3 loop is CASSLGGFAAGELFF. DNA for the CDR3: TGTGCCAGCAGCTTGGGCGGATTTGCCGCCGGGGAGCTGTTTTTT.

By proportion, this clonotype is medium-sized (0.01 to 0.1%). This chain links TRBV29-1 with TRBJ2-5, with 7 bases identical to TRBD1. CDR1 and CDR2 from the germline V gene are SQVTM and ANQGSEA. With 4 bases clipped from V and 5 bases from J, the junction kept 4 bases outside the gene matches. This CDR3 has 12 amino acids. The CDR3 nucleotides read TGCAGCGTTGGACAGGGTCGGGAGACCCAGTACTTC. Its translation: CSVGQGRETQYF.

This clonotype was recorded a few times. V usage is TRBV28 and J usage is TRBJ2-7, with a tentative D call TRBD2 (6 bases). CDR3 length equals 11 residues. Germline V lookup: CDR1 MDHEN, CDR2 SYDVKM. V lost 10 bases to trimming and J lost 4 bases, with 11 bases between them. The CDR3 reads CAIAGGYEQYF. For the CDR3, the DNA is TGTGCCATCGCAGGAGGGTACGAGCAGTACTTC. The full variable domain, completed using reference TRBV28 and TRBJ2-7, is DVKVTQSSRYLVKRTGEKVFLECVQDMDHENMFWYRQDPGLGLRLIYFSYDVKMKEKGDIPEGYSVSREKKERFSLILESASTNQTSMYLCAIAGGYEQYFGPGTRLTVT.

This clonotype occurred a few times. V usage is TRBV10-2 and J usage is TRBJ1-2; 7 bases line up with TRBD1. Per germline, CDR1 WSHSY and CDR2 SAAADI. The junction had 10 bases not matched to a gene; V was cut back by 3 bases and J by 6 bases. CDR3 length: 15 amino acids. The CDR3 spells CASSESLDRVNGYTF. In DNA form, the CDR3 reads TGCGCCAGCAGTGAATCTCTCGACAGGGTAAATGGCTACACCTTC.

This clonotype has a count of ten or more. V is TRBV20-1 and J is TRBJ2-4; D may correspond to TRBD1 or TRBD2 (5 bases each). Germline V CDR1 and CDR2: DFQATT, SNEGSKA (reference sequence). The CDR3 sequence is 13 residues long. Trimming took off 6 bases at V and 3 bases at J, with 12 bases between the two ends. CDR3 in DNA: TGCAGTGCCCTAAGGGGAGTCAAAAACATTCAGTACTTC. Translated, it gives CSALRGVKNIQYF.

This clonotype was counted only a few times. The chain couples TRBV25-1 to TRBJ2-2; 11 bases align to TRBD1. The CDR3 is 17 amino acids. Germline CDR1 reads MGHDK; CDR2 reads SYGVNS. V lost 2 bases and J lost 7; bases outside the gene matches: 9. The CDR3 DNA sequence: TGTGCCAGCAGTGAACCGCCGGGACAGGGGGAAGGCGGGGAGCTGTTTTTT. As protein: CASSEPPGQGEGGELFF.

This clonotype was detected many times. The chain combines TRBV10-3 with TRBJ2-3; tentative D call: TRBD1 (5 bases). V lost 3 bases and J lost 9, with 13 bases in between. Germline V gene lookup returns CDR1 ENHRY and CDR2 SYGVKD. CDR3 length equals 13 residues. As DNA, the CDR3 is TGTGCCATCAGTGAACCCCCCAAGGGGACGCAGTATTTT. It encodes CAISEPPKGTQYF.

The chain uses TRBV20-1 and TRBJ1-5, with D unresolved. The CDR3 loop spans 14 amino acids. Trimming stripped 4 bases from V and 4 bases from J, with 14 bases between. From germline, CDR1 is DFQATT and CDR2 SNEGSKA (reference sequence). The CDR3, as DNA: TGCAGTGCTACTTACAGCCTAAATAATCAGCCCCAGCATTTT. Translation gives CSATYSLNNQPQHF.

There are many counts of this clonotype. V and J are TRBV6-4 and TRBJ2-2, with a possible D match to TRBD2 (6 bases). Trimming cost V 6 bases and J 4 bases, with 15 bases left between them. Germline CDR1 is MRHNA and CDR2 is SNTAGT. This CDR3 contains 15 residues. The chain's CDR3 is CASRERAGATGELFF. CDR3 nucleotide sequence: TGTGCCAGCAGAGAGCGGGCTGGGGCCACCGGGGAGCTGTTTTTT.

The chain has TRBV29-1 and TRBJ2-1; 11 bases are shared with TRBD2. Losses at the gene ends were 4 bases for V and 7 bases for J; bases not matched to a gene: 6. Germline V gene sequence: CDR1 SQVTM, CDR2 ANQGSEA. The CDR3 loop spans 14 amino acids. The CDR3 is CSVVGLAGLNEQFF. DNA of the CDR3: TGCAGCGTTGTAGGACTAGCGGGCCTAAATGAGCAGTTCTTC.

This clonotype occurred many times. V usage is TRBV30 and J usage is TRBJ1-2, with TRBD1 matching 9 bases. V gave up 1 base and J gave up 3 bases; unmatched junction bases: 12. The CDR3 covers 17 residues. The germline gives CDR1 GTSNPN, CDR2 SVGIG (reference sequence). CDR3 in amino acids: CAWSAGTGYSTYYGYTF. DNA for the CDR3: TGTGCCTGGAGTGCGGGGACAGGGTATTCCACTTACTATGGCTACACCTTC.

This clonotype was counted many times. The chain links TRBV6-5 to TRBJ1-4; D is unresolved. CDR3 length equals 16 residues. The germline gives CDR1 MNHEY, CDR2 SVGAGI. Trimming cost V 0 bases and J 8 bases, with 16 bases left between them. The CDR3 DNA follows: TGTGCCAGCAGTTACTCGATAAACTTGAAAGAGGAAAAACTGTTTTTT. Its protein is CASSYSINLKEEKLFF.

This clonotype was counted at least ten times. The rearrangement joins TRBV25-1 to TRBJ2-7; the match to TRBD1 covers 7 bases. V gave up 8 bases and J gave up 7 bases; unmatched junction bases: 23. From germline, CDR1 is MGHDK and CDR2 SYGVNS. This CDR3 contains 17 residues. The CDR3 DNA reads TGTGCCAGCCGAGGGCCCAGGACCGGGACAGAGCCGGGGGAGCAGTACTTC. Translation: CASRGPRTGTEPGEQYF.

CDR3: CSATKAEAFF. CDR3 coding DNA: TGCAGCGCAACGAAAGCTGAAGCTTTCTTT. The rearrangement links TRBV29-1 to TRBJ1-1; D is unresolved. Germline CDR1 and CDR2: SQVTM and ANQGSEA. The germline V and J ends were trimmed by 7 bases and 6 bases, with 9 bases remaining between them. This CDR3 has 10 residues.

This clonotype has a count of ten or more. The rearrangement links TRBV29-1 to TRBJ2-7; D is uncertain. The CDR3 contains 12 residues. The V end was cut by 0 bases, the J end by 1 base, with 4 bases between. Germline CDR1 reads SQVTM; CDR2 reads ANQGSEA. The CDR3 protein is CSVEDGSYEQYF. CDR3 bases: TGCAGCGTTGAAGACGGTTCCTACGAGCAGTACTTC.

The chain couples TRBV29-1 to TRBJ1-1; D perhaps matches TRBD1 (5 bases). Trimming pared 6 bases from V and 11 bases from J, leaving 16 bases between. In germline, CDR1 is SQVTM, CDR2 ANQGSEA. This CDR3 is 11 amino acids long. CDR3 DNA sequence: TGCAGCGTGGCGGAGGGGAATCTGGCTTTCTTT. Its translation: CSVAEGNLAFF.

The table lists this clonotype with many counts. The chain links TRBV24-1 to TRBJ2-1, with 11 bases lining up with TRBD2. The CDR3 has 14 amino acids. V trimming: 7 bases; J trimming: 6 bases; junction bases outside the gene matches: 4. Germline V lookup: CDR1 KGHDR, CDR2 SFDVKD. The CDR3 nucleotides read TGTGCCACCAGCGTAGCGGGAGGGGGCAATGAGCAGTTCTTC. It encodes CATSVAGGGNEQFF.

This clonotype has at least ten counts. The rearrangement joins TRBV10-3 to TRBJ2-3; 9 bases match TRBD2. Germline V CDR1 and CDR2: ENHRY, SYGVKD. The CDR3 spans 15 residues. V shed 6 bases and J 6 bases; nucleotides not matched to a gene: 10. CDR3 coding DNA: TGTGCCATCAGGAGCTTAGCGGGAGTTTCGGATACGCAGTATTTT. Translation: CAIRSLAGVSDTQYF.

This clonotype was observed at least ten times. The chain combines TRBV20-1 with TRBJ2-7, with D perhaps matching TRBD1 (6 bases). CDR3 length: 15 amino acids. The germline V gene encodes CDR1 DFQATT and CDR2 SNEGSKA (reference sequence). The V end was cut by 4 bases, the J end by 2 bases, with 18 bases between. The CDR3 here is CSATDSDRPTYEQYF. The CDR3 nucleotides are TGCAGTGCTACAGATAGTGACAGGCCGACCTACGAGCAGTACTTC.

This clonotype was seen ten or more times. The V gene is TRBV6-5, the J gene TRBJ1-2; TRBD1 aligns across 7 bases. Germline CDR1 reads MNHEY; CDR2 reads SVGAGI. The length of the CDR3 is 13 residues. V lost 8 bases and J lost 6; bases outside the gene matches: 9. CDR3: CASRRQGSDGYTF. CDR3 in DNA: TGTGCCAGCCGTAGACAGGGATCGGATGGCTACACCTTC.

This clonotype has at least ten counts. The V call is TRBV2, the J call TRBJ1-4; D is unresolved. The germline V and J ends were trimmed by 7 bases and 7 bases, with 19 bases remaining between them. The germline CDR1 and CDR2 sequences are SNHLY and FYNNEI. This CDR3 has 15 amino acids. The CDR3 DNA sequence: TGTGCCAGCACCTTGGATCCGGGGTTGGGTGAAAAACTGTTTTTT. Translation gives CASTLDPGLGEKLFF.

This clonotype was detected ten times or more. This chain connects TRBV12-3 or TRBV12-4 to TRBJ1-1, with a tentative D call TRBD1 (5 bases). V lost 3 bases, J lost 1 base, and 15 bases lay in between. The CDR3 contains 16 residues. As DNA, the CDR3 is TGTGCCAGCAGTTTTTCAGGGCTGGGAGGGAACACTGAAGCTTTCTTT. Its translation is CASSFSGLGGNTEAFF.

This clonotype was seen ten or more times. The CDR3 nucleotides read TGCGCCAGCAGTGTCTGGGTCAAAACTGAAGCTTTCTTT. It encodes CASSVWVKTEAFF. The rearrangement links TRBV10-2 to TRBJ1-1; D uncertain. This CDR3 region has 13 residues. The ends were cut back, 4 bases at V and 5 bases at J, with 11 bases in the middle. The germline V gene has CDR1 WSHSY and CDR2 SAAADI.

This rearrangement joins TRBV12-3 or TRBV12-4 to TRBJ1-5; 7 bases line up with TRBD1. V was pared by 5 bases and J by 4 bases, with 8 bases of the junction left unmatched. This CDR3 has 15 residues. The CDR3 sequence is CASSDPGDRNQPQHF. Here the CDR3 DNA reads TGTGCCAGCAGTGACCCGGGGGACAGAAATCAGCCCCAGCATTTT.

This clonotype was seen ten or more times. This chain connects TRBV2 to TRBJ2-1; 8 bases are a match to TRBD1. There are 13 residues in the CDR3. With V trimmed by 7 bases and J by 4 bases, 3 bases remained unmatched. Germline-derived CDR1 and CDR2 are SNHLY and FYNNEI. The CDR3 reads CASIGTGYNEQFF. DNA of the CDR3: TGTGCCAGCATCGGGACAGGTTACAATGAGCAGTTCTTC.

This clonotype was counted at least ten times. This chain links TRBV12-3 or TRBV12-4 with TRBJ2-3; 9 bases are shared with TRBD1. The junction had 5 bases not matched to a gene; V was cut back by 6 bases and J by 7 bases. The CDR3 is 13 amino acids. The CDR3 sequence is CASSPGQGHTQYF. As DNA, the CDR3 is TGTGCCAGCAGCCCTGGACAGGGGCATACGCAGTATTTT.

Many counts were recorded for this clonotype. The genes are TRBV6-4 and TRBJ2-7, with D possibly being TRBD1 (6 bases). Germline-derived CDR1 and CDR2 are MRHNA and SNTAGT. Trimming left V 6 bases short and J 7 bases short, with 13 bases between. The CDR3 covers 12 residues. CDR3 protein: CASRTKGVEQYF. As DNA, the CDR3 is TGTGCCAGCAGGACAAAGGGGGTTGAGCAGTACTTC.

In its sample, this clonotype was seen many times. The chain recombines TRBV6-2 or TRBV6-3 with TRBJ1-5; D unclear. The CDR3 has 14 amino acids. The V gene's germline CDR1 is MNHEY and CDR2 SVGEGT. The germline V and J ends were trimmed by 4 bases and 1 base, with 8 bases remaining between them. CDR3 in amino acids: CASSLHPSNQPQHF. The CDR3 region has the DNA TGTGCCAGCAGTTTGCACCCGAGCAATCAGCCCCAGCATTTT.

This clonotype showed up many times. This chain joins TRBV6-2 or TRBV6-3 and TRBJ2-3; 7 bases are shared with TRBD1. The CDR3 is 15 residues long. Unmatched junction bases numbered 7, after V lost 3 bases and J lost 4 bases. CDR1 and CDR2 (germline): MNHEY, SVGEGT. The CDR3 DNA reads TGTGCCAGCAGTTATTCAAACCAGGGGGCAGATACGCAGTATTTT. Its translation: CASSYSNQGADTQYF.

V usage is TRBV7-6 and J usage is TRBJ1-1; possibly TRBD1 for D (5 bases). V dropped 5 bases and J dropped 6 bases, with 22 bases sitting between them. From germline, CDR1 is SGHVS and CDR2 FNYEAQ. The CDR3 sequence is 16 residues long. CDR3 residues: CASSAQGGSDLSEAFF. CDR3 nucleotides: TGTGCCAGCAGCGCCCAGGGAGGGTCCGATTTATCTGAAGCTTTCTTT.